This T cell receptor beta chain comes out of a study of blood T cell repertoires in COVID-19. Study background: The United States, Italy and Spain supplied acute and convalescent COVID-19 samples. Sources were T cells, B-cell-depleted T cells, or PBMCs; the material itself was cDNA or gDNA.

Authors' data handling: Amplification with reference gene primers provided the estimates of nucleated cell counts. The data were produced by immunoSEQ multiplex PCR, yet TCRdb's version contains in-frame clones alone and is incomplete. V and J calls and clone size follow that table, whereas D and trimming were derived from the DNA. The table shows approximately 60,000 clones, with 70% to 90% occurring only once. The receptor was derived from a man aged 45-65 years with active COVID-19. Sequenced input: peripheral blood.

CDR3 DNA: TGTGCCAGCAGCCAAGTGCCAGGTAGCGGGGAGCTGTTTTTT. Protein sequence: CASSQVPGSGELFF. The chain carries TRBV3-1 (or the pseudogene TRBV3-2) and TRBJ2-2; D is unclear. Trimming cost V 1 base and J 7 bases, with 10 bases left between them. This CDR3 has 14 residues. Germline V gene sequence: CDR1 LGHDT, CDR2 YNNKEL (reference sequence).